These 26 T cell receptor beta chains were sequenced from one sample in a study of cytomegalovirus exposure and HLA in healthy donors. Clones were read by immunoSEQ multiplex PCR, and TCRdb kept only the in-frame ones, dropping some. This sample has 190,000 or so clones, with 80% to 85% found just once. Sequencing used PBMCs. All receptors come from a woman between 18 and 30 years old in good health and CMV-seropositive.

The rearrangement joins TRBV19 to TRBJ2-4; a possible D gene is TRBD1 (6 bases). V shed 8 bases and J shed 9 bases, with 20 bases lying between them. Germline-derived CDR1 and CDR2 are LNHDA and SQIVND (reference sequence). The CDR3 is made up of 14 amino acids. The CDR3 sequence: CASEPRDTLAIQYF. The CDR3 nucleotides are TGTGCCAGTGAACCCCGGGACACCCTAGCCATTCAGTACTTC.

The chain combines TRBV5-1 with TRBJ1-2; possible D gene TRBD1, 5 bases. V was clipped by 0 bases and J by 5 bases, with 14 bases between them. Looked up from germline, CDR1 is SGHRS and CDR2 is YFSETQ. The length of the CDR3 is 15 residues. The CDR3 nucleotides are TGCGCCAGCAGCTTGGCTGGGGCGCTGGATTATGGCTACACCTTC. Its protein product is CASSLAGALDYGYTF.

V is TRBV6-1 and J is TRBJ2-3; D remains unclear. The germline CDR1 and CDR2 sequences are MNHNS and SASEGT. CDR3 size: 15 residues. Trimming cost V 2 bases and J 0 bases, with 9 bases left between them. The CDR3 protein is CASSEIGGSTDTQYF. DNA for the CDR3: TGTGCCAGCAGTGAAATTGGCGGTAGCACAGATACGCAGTATTTT.

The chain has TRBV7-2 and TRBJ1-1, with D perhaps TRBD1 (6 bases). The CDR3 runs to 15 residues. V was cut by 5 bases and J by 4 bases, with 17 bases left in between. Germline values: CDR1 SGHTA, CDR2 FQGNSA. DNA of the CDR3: TGTGCCAGCAGCCAACAGGGACCAGGGCGCACTGAAGCTTTCTTT. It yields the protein CASSQQGPGRTEAFF.

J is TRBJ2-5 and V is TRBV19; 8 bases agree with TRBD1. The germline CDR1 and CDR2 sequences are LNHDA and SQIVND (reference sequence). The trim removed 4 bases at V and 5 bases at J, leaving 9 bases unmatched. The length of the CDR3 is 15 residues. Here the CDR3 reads CASSTGTGHGETQYF. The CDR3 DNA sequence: TGTGCCAGTAGTACTGGGACAGGCCACGGGGAGACCCAGTACTTC. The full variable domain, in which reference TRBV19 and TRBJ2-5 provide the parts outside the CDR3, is DGGITQSPKYLFRKEGQNVTLSCEQNLNHDAMYWYRQDPGQGLRLIYYSQIVNDFQKGDIAEGYSVSREKKESFPLTVTSAQKNPTAFYLCASSTGTGHGETQYFGPGTRLLVL.

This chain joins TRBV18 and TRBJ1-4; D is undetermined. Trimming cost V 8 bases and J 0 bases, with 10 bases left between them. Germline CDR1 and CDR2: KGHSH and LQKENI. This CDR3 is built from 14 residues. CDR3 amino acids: CASIGRATNEKLFF. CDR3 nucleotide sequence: TGTGCCAGCATTGGGAGAGCAACTAATGAAAAACTGTTTTTT.

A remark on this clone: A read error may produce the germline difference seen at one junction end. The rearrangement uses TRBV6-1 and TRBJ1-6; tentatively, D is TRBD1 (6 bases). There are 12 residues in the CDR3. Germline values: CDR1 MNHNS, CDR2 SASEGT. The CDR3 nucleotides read TGTGCTACTCTACCTGGTGGGGGCTCCGTTGACTTT. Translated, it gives CATLPGGGSVDF.

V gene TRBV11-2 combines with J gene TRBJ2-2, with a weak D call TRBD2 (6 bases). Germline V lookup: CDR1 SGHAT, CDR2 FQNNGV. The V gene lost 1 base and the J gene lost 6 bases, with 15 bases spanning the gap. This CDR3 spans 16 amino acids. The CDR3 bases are TGTGCCAGCAGCTTAGTTGGGTTCGGAGGGGCCGGGGAGCTGTTTTTT. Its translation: CASSLVGFGGAGELFF.

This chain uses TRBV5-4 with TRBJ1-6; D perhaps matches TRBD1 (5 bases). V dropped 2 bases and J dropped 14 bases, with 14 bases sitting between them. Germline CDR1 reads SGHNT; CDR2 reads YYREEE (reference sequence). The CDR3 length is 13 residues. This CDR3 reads CASSFGGSGTLHF. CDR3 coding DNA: TGTGCCAGCAGCTTTGGGGGGTCTGGAACCCTCCACTTT.

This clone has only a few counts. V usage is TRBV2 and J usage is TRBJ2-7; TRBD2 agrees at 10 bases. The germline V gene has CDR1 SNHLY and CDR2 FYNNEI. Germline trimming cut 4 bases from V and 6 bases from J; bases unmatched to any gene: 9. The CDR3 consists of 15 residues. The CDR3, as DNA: TGTGCCAGCAGTGGGGCTCTAGCGGGGGTCAGCGAGCAGTACTTC. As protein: CASSGALAGVSEQYF.

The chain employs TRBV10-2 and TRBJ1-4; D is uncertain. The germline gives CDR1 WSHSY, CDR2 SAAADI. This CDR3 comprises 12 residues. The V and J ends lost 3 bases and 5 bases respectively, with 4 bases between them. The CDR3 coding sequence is TGCGCCAGCAGTGACGTCAATGAAAAACTGTTTTTT. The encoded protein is CASSDVNEKLFF.

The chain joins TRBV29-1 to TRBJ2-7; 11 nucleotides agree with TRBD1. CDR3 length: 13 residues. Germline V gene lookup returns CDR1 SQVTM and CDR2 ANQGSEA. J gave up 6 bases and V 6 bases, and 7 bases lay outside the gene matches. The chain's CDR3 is CSVPGQGDLEQYF. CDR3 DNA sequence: TGCAGCGTCCCGGGACAGGGGGACCTCGAGCAGTACTTC.

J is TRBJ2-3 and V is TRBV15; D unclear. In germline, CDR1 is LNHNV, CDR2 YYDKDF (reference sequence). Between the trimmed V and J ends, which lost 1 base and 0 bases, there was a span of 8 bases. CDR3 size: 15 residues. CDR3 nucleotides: TGTGCCACCAGCAGAGGGGCCCCTAGCACAGATACGCAGTATTTT. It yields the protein CATSRGAPSTDTQYF.

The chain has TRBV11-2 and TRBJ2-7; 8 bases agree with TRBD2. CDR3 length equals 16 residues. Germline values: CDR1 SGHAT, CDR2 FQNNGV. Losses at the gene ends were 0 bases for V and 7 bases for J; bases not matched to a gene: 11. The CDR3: CASSLEGRRGALEQYF. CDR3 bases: TGTGCCAGCAGCTTAGAGGGGAGGCGGGGGGCGTTAGAGCAGTACTTC.

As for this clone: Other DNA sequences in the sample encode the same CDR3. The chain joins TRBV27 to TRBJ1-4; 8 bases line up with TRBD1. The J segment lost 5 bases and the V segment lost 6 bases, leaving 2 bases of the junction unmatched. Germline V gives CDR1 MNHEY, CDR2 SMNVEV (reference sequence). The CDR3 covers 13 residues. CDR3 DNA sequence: TGTGCCAGCAGGAGGACAGGGAATGAAAAACTGTTTTTT. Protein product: CASRRTGNEKLFF.

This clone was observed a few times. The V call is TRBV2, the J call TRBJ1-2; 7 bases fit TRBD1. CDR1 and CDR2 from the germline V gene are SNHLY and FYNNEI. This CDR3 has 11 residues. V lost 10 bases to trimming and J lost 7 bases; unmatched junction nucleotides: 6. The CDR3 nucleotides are TGTGCCAACCCGACAGGGTTTGGCTACACCTTC. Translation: CANPTGFGYTF.

Here the CDR3 reads CASSRHPQYF. The CDR3 nucleotides are TGTGCCAGTAGTCGACACCCCCAGTACTTC. V and J are TRBV19 and TRBJ2-5; no definite D call. The CDR3 extends over 10 amino acids. Per germline, CDR1 LNHDA and CDR2 SQIVND (reference sequence). V lost 5 bases to trimming and J lost 9 bases, with 7 bases between them. The variable domain in full, with the rest retrieved from reference TRBV19 and TRBJ2-5, is DGGITQSPKYLFRKEGQNVTLSCEQNLNHDAMYWYRQDPGQGLRLIYYSQIVNDFQKGDIAEGYSVSREKKESFPLTVTSAQKNPTAFYLCASSRHPQYFGPGTRLLVL.

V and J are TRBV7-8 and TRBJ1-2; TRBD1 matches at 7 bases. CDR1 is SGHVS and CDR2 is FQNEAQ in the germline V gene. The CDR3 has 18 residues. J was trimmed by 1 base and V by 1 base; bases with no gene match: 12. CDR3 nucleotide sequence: TGTGCCAGCAGCTTAGTTGAGGGACAGTCATCCAGTAACTATGGCTACACCTTC. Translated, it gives CASSLVEGQSSSNYGYTF.

The CDR3 DNA sequence: TGTGCCGCCTCCTCCGGGACAAGAAACACCGGGGAGCTGTTTTTT. Translating gives CAASSGTRNTGELFF. The rearrangement joins TRBV18 to TRBJ2-2, with a tentative D call TRBD1 (6 bases). The germline gives CDR1 KGHSH, CDR2 LQKENI. The CDR3 covers 15 residues. With 11 bases removed from V and 2 bases from J, the gap between germline ends came to 18 bases.

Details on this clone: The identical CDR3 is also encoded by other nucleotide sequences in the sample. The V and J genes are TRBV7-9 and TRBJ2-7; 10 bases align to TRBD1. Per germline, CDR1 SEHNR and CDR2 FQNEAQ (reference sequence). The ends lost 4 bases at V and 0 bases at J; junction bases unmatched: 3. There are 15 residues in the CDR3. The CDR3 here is CASSSRQGASYEQYF. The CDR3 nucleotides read TGTGCCAGCAGCTCCAGACAGGGGGCCTCCTACGAGCAGTACTTC.

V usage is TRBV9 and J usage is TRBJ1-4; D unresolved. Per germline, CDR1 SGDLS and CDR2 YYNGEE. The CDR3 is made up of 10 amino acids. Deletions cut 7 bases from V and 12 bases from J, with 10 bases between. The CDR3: CASGERELFF. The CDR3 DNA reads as TGTGCCAGCGGGGAGAGGGAACTGTTTTTT.

The CDR3 bases are TGTGCCAGCAGTGAAGGGCAGAACTATGGCTACACCTTC. Its translation is CASSEGQNYGYTF. This sequence joins TRBV2 and TRBJ1-2, with D unclear. Germline V lookup: CDR1 SNHLY, CDR2 FYNNEI. The CDR3 extends over 13 amino acids. V shed 1 base and J shed 2 bases, with 5 bases lying between them.

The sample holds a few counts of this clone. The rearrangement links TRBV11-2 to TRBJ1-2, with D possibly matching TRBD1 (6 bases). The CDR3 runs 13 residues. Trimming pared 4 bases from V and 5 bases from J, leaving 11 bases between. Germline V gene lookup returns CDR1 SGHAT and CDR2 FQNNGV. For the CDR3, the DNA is TGTGCCAGCAGCTCCACAGGGAAGTATGGCTACACCTTC. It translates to CASSSTGKYGYTF.

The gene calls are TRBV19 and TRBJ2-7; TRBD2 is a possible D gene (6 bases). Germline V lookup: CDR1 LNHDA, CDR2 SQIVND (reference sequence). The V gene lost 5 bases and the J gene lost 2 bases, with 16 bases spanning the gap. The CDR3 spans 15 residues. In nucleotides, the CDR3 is TGTGCCAGTAGTCTTTACCCCGGGGGAACCTACGAGCAGTACTTC. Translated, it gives CASSLYPGGTYEQYF.

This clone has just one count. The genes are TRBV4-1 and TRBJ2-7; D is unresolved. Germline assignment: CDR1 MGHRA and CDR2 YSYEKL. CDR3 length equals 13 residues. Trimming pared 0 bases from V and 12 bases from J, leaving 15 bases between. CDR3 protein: CASSQDPVSSPYF. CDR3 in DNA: TGCGCCAGCAGCCAAGATCCGGTCAGTAGCCCGTACTTC.

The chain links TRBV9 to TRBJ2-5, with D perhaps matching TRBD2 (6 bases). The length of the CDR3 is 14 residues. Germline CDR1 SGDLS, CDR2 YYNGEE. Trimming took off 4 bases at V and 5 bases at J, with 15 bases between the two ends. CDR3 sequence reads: CASSPGEGQETQYF. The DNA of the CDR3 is TGTGCCAGCAGCCCGGGGGAAGGGCAGGAGACCCAGTACTTC.